Listed below are T cell receptor beta chains from one sample, sequenced in a study of CD4 T cells in relation to SARS-CoV-2 and coronaviruses. Which antigens these TCRs recognize remains unknown. The repertoire was sequenced with immunoSEQ multiplex PCR; TCRdb's copy has only in-frame clones and lacks some. The sample has about 21,000 clones, just over 75% seen once; the top ten hold 15% to 20%. The sample consisted of CD4+ T cells from PBMCs, cultured in vitro. Receptor source: a human donor in good health. CDR3s include the opening cysteine and the closing phenylalanine or tryptophan. D genes are given only for firm matches. A row's size may be missing; if present it is once, few, many or a size class.

v_call	clone_size	d_call	j_call	cdr3_nt	cdr3_aa
TRBV19	-	-	TRBJ2-7	TGTGCCAGTAGTCCGGGGGTTGGCTCCTACGAGCAGTACTTC	CASSPGVGSYEQYF
TRBV4-1	-	-	TRBJ2-3	TGCGCCAGCAGCGAAAAAGGGACGTCGATCACAGATACGCAGTATTTT	CASSEKGTSITDTQYF
TRBV7-9	-	-	TRBJ1-5	TGTGCCAGCAGCTTAGCGACGGGTCAGCCCCAGCATTTT	CASSLATGQPQHF
TRBV30	-	-	TRBJ2-7	TGTGCCTGGAGTGTAGGGCGATTGGACGAGCAGTACTTC	CAWSVGRLDEQYF
TRBV12-5	-	-	TRBJ2-7	TGTGCTAGTGGTTTGGCCTACGGGGACGCCTACGAGCAGTACTTC	CASGLAYGDAYEQYF
TRBV11-2	-	-	TRBJ1-6	TGTGCCAGCAGCTTAACGCCTGCGGGAGACAATTCACCCCTCCACTTT	CASSLTPAGDNSPLHF
TRBV13	-	-	TRBJ2-2	TGTGCCAGCAGCCGTAACCCCACTTACACCGGGGAGCTGTTTTTT	CASSRNPTYTGELFF
TRBV7-9	-	-	TRBJ2-3	TGTGCCAGCAGCCCGCGAGGGGGGGCAACGAATACGCAGTATTTT	CASSPRGGATNTQYF
TRBV6-5	-	TRBD1	TRBJ1-5	TGTGCCAGCACGACAGGGAATCAGCCCCAGCATTTT	CASTTGNQPQHF
TRBV6-1	-	-	TRBJ2-1	TGTGCCAGCAGTGAATCGGTCGAGCAGTTCTTC	CASSESVEQFF
TRBV15	-	TRBD1	TRBJ2-7	TGTGCCACCAGCAGAGATCATGGGGACAGCTCCTACGAGCAGTACTTC	CATSRDHGDSSYEQYF
TRBV2	-	TRBD1	TRBJ2-6	TGTGCCAGCAGGGGGGACAGTTCGGCCAACGTCCTGACTTTC	CASRGDSSANVLTF
TRBV3-1/TRBV3-2	-	TRBD2	TRBJ2-7	TGTGCCAGCAGCCAACGGGGTGGCGGGAGTCACGAGCAGTACTTC	CASSQRGGGSHEQYF
TRBV5-1	-	-	TRBJ1-2	TGCGCCAGCAGCAGGCGGACAGATCCTAACTATGGCTACACCTTC	CASSRRTDPNYGYTF
TRBV6-1	-	TRBD1	TRBJ2-7	TGTGCCAGCAGTGATGGAGGGACAGGTGATAGCTACGAGCAGTACTTC	CASSDGGTGDSYEQYF
TRBV9	-	-	TRBJ1-2	TGTGCCAGCAGCGGGGTAGGAAGGGTAGACGGGTATGGCTACACCTTC	CASSGVGRVDGYGYTF
TRBV2	-	-	TRBJ2-4	TGTGCCAGCAGGGACAAGGGGTTCCTATCGGACATTCAGTACTTC	CASRDKGFLSDIQYF
TRBV10-3	-	-	TRBJ2-5	TGTGCCTCCCGGTCAGAAGCTGAGACCCAGTACTTC	CASRSEAETQYF
TRBV2	-	-	TRBJ1-1	TGTGCCAGCAGGGAGACAGGTTACACTGAAGCTTTCTTT	CASRETGYTEAFF
TRBV29-1	-	-	TRBJ2-2	TGCAGCGTTGAGGAGGGGGAGGGCGGGGAGCTGTTTTTT	CSVEEGEGGELFF
TRBV6-5	-	TRBD2	TRBJ2-3	TGTGCCAGCGACGGACTAGCCAGGGGCACAGATACGCAGTATTTT	CASDGLARGTDTQYF
TRBV12-5	once	TRBD1	TRBJ2-7	TGTGCTAGTGGTCAAAGCACGCAGGGGGCGAGGTCCGAGCAGTACTTC	CASGQSTQGARSEQYF
TRBV28	-	-	TRBJ1-3	TGTGCCAGCAGATACCCTGCGGGGGAGCAAGGTGCTGGAAACACCATATATTTT	CASRYPAGEQGAGNTIYF
TRBV15	-	-	TRBJ2-1	TGTGCCACCAGCAGAGATATCGATGAGCAGTTCTTC	CATSRDIDEQFF